This T cell receptor beta chain was observed in a study of T cell repertoires in cytomegalovirus infection. Study summary: Public TCR beta signatures indicated both CMV infection and matching HLA type.

One entry per CDR3 protein results from TCRdb running MiXCR on the reads. The table lists approximately 990,000 distinct CDR3 sequences, 31% of them singletons. Notes on the study in general: Within the response measured ex vivo, HLA-C-restricted CMV-specific TCR beta clonotypes were dominant.

Details on this clonotype: Its antigen is unidentified.

The germline V gene encodes CDR1 DFQATT and CDR2 SNEGSKA (reference sequence). Trimming removed 0 bases from V and 7 bases from J, with 10 bases in between. The CDR3 has 13 residues. The rearrangement uses TRBV20-1 and TRBJ2-1; tentative D call: TRBD1 (5 bases). The sample here was cultured CD8+ T cells from PBMCs, taken from culture after CMV antigen stimulation. The TCR was taken from a human donor in good health (CMV status not recorded). Some clones in this sample may be carry-over from other donors' samples. CDR3 DNA: TGCAGTGCTAGAGAAATGGGGCAAAATGAGCAGTTCTTC. It yields the protein CSAREMGQNEQFF.